The rows below give T cell receptor beta chains drawn from one sample of a study of cytomegalovirus exposure and HLA in healthy donors. This table comes from immunoSEQ multiplex PCR, and its TCRdb copy is limited to in-frame clones, with some not included. The sample has tens of thousands of clones, around 93% seen once. Sequencing was performed on PBMCs. These TCRs come from a young woman in good health and CMV-seropositive. CDR3s include the opening cysteine and the closing phenylalanine or tryptophan. The D gene is left open where the match is weak. The size entry is marked missing in some rows and otherwise reads once, few, many or a size class.

d_call	v_call	clone_size	j_call	cdr3_aa	cdr3_nt
NA	TRBV7-9	NA	TRBJ2-1	CASNPGGNEQFF	TGTGCCAGCAACCCCGGGGGCAATGAGCAGTTCTTC
NA	TRBV28	NA	TRBJ2-7	CASSLLPGKKAYEQYF	TGTGCCAGCAGTTTATTGCCAGGGAAGAAGGCCTACGAGCAGTACTTC
TRBD1	TRBV4-3	NA	TRBJ2-3	CASSKGQGRTDTQYF	TGCGCCAGCAGCAAAGGACAGGGACGCACAGATACGCAGTATTTT
NA	TRBV7-9	NA	TRBJ2-5	CASSLGRQETQYF	TGTGCCAGCAGCTTAGGCAGACAAGAGACCCAGTACTTC
TRBD2	TRBV11-2	NA	TRBJ2-7	CASSSGLAGTYEQYF	TGTGCCAGCAGCTCGGGACTAGCGGGAACCTACGAGCAGTACTTC
NA	TRBV27	few	TRBJ1-5	CASRPAGNSNQPQHF	TGTGCCAGCAGACCGGCGGGAAATAGCAATCAGCCCCAGCATTTT
NA	TRBV30	NA	TRBJ2-2	CAWSSWTPMNTGELFF	TGTGCCTGGAGTTCCTGGACACCTATGAACACCGGGGAGCTGTTTTTT
NA	TRBV6-5	NA	TRBJ2-1	CASTSGGHNEQFF	TGTGCCAGCACCTCGGGGGGCCACAATGAGCAGTTCTTC
TRBD1	TRBV19	NA	TRBJ2-7	CASSRQGKTYEQYF	TGTGCCAGTAGCAGACAGGGTAAAACCTACGAGCAGTACTTC
NA	TRBV30	NA	TRBJ2-1	CAWSAIRLSEQFF	TGTGCCTGGAGTGCCATCCGACTCTCCGAGCAGTTCTTC
TRBD1	TRBV5-6	NA	TRBJ1-2	CASSTDRGSYGYTF	TGTGCCAGCAGCACGGACAGGGGGAGCTATGGCTACACCTTC
NA	TRBV28	NA	TRBJ1-1	CASSLSGIMNTEAFF	TGTGCCAGCAGTTTATCAGGGATCATGAACACTGAAGCTTTCTTT
TRBD2	TRBV25-1	NA	TRBJ2-1	CASSLAGNYNEQFF	TGTGCCAGCAGCTTAGCGGGAAATTACAATGAGCAGTTCTTC
TRBD1	TRBV10-3	NA	TRBJ1-2	CAISRDSSTNYGYTF	TGTGCCATCAGTCGGGACAGCTCCACTAACTATGGCTACACCTTC
NA	TRBV7-2	NA	TRBJ2-3	CASSLRGLITDTQYF	TGTGCCAGCAGCTTACGGGGTCTAATCACAGATACGCAGTATTTT
NA	TRBV28	NA	TRBJ1-5	CASSSPDSYSNQPQHF	TGTGCCAGCAGTTCTCCAGACTCTTATAGCAATCAGCCCCAGCATTTT
TRBD2	TRBV4-1	many	TRBJ2-7	CASSQEPGTSSYEQYF	TGCGCCAGCAGCCAAGAACCCGGGACTAGCAGCTACGAGCAGTACTTC
TRBD1	TRBV18	NA	TRBJ2-4	CASSPGRTGGNIQYF	TGTGCCAGCTCACCAGGTAGGACAGGAGGAAACATTCAGTACTTC
NA	TRBV29-1	NA	TRBJ1-1	CSVEATGNTEAFF	TGCAGCGTTGAAGCGACAGGGAACACTGAAGCTTTCTTT
NA	TRBV6-6	NA	TRBJ1-2	CASSPNKQVGYTF	TGTGCCAGCAGTCCGAACAAACAGGTTGGCTACACCTTC
TRBD2	TRBV28	NA	TRBJ2-7	CASSLGAGTPREQYF	TGTGCCAGCAGTTTGGGAGCGGGGACCCCTCGCGAGCAGTACTTC
TRBD1	TRBV5-8	NA	TRBJ2-2	CASRLTGVNTGELFF	TGTGCCAGCAGATTGACAGGGGTAAACACCGGGGAGCTGTTTTTT
NA	TRBV5-6	NA	TRBJ1-1	CASSFGGHMNTEAFF	TGTGCCAGCAGTTTTGGGGGACACATGAACACTGAAGCTTTCTTT
NA	TRBV10-2	NA	TRBJ1-1	CASSGQPLNTEAFF	TGCGCCAGCAGTGGACAGCCCCTGAACACTGAAGCTTTCTTT
NA	TRBV5-1	NA	TRBJ1-2	CASSLRENYGYTF	TGCGCCAGCAGCTTGCGGGAGAACTATGGCTACACCTTC
TRBD1	TRBV6-5	NA	TRBJ1-1	CASTEWTGAAFF	TGTGCCAGCACCGAGTGGACAGGGGCAGCTTTCTTT
NA	TRBV7-9	NA	TRBJ1-1	CASIRRGGWNTEAFF	TGTGCCAGCATCCGGAGGGGAGGGTGGAACACTGAAGCTTTCTTT
TRBD1	TRBV4-3	NA	TRBJ2-7	CASSLRDRGSYEQYF	TGCGCCAGCAGCCTCCGGGACAGGGGCTCCTACGAGCAGTACTTC
NA	TRBV19	NA	TRBJ1-1	CASSGLRNTEAFF	TGTGCCAGTAGTGGACTGAGGAACACTGAAGCTTTCTTT
NA	TRBV13	NA	TRBJ1-2	CASSFQGNYGYTF	TGTGCCAGCAGCTTCCAGGGGAACTATGGCTACACCTTC
TRBD1	TRBV10-1	NA	TRBJ2-7	CASRGQDGYEQYF	TGCGCCAGCAGGGGACAGGATGGATACGAGCAGTACTTC
NA	TRBV27	NA	TRBJ2-5	CASSFDGRETQYF	TGTGCCAGCAGTTTTGATGGGCGAGAGACCCAGTACTTC
NA	TRBV5-5	NA	TRBJ1-1	CASSLGGGWTEAFF	TGTGCCAGCAGCTTGGGTGGGGGCTGGACTGAAGCTTTCTTT
TRBD1	TRBV5-1	NA	TRBJ2-3	CASSVTGGADTQYF	TGCGCCAGCAGCGTAACAGGGGGCGCAGATACGCAGTATTTT
NA	TRBV28	NA	TRBJ1-2	CASRTVEQANGYTF	TGTGCCAGCAGAACCGTTGAACAGGCCAATGGCTACACCTTC
TRBD1	TRBV19	NA	TRBJ1-5	CASRTGQGSNQPQHF	TGTGCCAGTAGGACGGGACAGGGAAGCAATCAGCCCCAGCATTTT
NA	TRBV5-1	NA	TRBJ2-1	CASSLGHRDEQFF	TGCGCCAGCAGCTTGGGGCACAGGGATGAGCAGTTCTTC